These 8 T cell receptor beta chains were sequenced from one sample in a study of blood T cells in healthy people across ages. For the second PCR, which ran for about 6 to 12 cycles, a sample-barcoded 5' primer and a J-beta primer mix were used. TCRdb recomputed calls from the 5' RACE reads with MiXCR, one row per CDR3 protein. The table includes hundreds of thousands of distinct CDR3 sequences, under 25% detected once. The source material was blood. These TCRs come from a man in his 70s in good health.

This clonotype was seen ten or more times. J is TRBJ2-7 and V is TRBV25-1; unclear D gene. The germline V and J ends were trimmed by 3 bases and 6 bases, with 9 bases remaining between them. This CDR3 comprises 12 residues. Germline V lookup: CDR1 MGHDK, CDR2 SYGVNS. CDR3 bases: TGTGCCAGCAGTGACCCCGCAGGCGAGCAGTACTTC. The encoded protein is CASSDPAGEQYF.

This clonotype was found a few times. J is TRBJ2-4 and V is TRBV27; no reliable D call. CDR3 length equals 15 residues. Germline assignment: CDR1 MNHEY and CDR2 SMNVEV (reference sequence). V was pared by 0 bases and J by 5 bases, with 11 bases between. The CDR3 loop is CASSLSQKIQNIQYF. Here the CDR3 DNA reads TGTGCCAGCAGTTTATCCCAGAAGATCCAAAACATTCAGTACTTC.

This clonotype was counted only a few times. V and J are TRBV20-1 and TRBJ2-1; 9 bases line up with TRBD1. The CDR3 totals 14 residues. In germline, CDR1 is DFQATT, CDR2 SNEGSKA (reference sequence). The V gene end was trimmed by 1 base and the J gene end by 6 bases; junction bases not matched to a gene: 4. In DNA, the CDR3 is TGCAGTGCTAGAGGGACAGGGGTGATCAATGAGCAGTTCTTC. Translation gives CSARGTGVINEQFF.

This clonotype has more than one count but fewer than ten. The chain links TRBV20-1 to TRBJ2-1, with 8 bases fitting TRBD2. The trim removed 5 bases at V and 3 bases at J, leaving 6 bases unmatched. The germline V gene encodes CDR1 DFQATT and CDR2 SNEGSKA (reference sequence). The CDR3 sequence is 14 residues long. Written as DNA, the CDR3 is TGCAGTGCTCGTGAACTAGCGGTCTACAATGAGCAGTTCTTC. Amino acid sequence: CSARELAVYNEQFF.

This clonotype was seen repeatedly, ten times or more. The chain couples TRBV4-1 to TRBJ2-7; TRBD2 aligns across 11 bases. V shed 0 bases and J 3 bases; nucleotides not matched to a gene: 7. The CDR3 loop spans 17 amino acids. Germline loops: CDR1 MGHRA, CDR2 YSYEKL. CDR3 loop: CASSQDPSGRLYYEQYF. The CDR3 bases are TGCGCCAGCAGCCAAGACCCTAGCGGGAGGTTGTACTACGAGCAGTACTTC.

This clonotype was seen a few times. V gene TRBV20-1 combines with J gene TRBJ1-6, with D possibly being TRBD1 (6 bases). The germline V and J ends were trimmed by 5 bases and 7 bases, with 9 bases remaining between them. Germline-derived CDR1 and CDR2 are DFQATT and SNEGSKA (reference sequence). The CDR3 runs to 12 residues. The CDR3 here is CSAGTLNSPLHF. CDR3 nucleotide sequence: TGCAGTGCTGGGACACTCAATTCACCCCTCCACTTT.

Turning to this clonotype: The junction departs from the called germline gene at one end, perhaps through a read error. The V gene is TRBV14, the J gene TRBJ1-1; D remains ambiguous. The CDR3 covers 12 residues. The germline CDR1 and CDR2 sequences are SGHDN and FVKESK. CDR3 sequence (DNA): TGTGCCAGCAGTCGCTACAACAGTGAAGCTTTCTTT. Residues: CASSRYNSEAFF.

The rearrangement joins TRBV28 to TRBJ2-3; a weak D match, TRBD2 (6 bases). Trimming removed 4 bases at V and 2 bases at J, with 10 bases between. The CDR3 has 14 amino acids. In germline, CDR1 is MDHEN, CDR2 SYDVKM. The CDR3, as DNA: TGTGCCAGCAGTTCCGGGACTGCCACAGATACGCAGTATTTT. It codes for CASSSGTATDTQYF.